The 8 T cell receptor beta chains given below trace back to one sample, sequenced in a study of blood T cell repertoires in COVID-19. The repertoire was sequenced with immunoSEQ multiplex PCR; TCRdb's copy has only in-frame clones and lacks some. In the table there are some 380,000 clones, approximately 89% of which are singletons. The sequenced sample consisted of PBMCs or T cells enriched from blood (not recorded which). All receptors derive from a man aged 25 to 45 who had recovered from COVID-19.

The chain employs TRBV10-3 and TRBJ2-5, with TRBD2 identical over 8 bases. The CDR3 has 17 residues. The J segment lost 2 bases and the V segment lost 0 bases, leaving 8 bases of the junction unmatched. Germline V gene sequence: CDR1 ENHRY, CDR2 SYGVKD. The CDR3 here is CAISESGRGAPQETQYF. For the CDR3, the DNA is TGTGCCATCAGTGAGTCGGGGCGGGGGGCCCCTCAAGAGACCCAGTACTTC.

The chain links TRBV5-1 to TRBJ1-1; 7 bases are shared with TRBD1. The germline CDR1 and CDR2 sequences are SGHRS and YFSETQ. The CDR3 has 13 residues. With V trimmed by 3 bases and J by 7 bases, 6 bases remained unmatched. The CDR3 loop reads CASSYDRVDEAFF. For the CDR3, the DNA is TGCGCCAGCAGCTACGACAGGGTTGATGAAGCTTTCTTT.

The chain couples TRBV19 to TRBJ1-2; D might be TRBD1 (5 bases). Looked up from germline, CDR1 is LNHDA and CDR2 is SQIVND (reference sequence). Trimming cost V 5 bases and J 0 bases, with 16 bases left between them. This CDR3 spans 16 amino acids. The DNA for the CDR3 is TGTGCCAGTAGTCCGGGGGAGAGAGGTGCTAACTATGGCTACACCTTC. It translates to CASSPGERGANYGYTF.

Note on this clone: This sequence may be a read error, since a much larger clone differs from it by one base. The CDR3 here is CASSRQGNYGYTF. The CDR3 DNA follows: TGTGCCAGCAGTCGACAGGGGAACTATGGCTACACCTTC. J is TRBJ1-2 and V is TRBV27, with 8 bases lining up with TRBD1. The CDR3 extends over 13 amino acids. With V trimmed by 5 bases and J by 2 bases, 1 base remained unmatched. Germline values: CDR1 MNHEY, CDR2 SMNVEV (reference sequence).

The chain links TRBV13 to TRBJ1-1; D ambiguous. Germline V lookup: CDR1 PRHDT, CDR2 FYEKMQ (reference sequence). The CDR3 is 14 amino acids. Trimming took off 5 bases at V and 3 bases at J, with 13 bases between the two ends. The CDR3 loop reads CASSRLMGDTEAFF. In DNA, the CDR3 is TGTGCCAGCAGCCGCCTTATGGGAGACACTGAAGCTTTCTTT.

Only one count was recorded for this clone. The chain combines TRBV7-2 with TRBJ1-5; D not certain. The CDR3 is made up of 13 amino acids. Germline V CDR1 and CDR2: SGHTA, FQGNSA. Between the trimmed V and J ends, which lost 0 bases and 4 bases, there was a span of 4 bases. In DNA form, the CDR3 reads TGTGCCAGCAGCTTAGCCTCGAATCAGCCCCAGCATTTT. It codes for CASSLASNQPQHF.

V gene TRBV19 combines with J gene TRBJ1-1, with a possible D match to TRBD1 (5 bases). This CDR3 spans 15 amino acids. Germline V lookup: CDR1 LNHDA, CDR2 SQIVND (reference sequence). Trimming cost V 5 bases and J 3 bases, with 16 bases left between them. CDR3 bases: TGTGCCAGTAGTCATGCAGGGTGGAAGGACACTGAAGCTTTCTTT. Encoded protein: CASSHAGWKDTEAFF.

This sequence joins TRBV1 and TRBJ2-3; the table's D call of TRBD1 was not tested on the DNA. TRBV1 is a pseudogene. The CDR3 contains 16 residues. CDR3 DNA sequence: TGCACCAGCAGCCAAGAACGGGACAGGGGGCAGAATACGCAGTATTTT. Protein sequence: CTSSQERDRGQNTQYF.